This T cell receptor (beta chain) was observed in a study of T-cell memory formation after mild COVID-19. Study details: Clusters of TCRs were largely donor specific. Whole-study results and caveats: Memory cells collected pre-infection included some clones that later responded, suggesting cross-reactive memory joined. Later expanders leaned CD4+, whereas day 15 to 85 contracting clones were balanced CD4/CD8. Shrinking CD4+ clones were chiefly CM and EM; CD8+ ones were chiefly EMRA.

TCRdb itself ran the 5' RACE reads through MiXCR, one entry per CDR3 protein. Here the sample spans fewer than 450,000 distinct CDR3 sequences, 20% to 25% being singletons. This clonotype showed up just a few times. Its antigen is not identified. Germline CDR1 LGHDT, CDR2 YNNKEL (reference sequence). The V and J ends lost 0 bases and 0 bases respectively, with 15 bases between them. CDR3 length: 18 residues. The TCR sequence derives from an adult woman who had mild COVID-19 (a few samples of this study predate the infection). Cell type and time point are not known. Source material: PBMCs or a T cell subset sorted from them (not recorded which). The rearrangement links TRBV3-1 to TRBJ1-3; D call uncertain. The CDR3 is CASSQDVVAGGSGNTIYF. In DNA form, the CDR3 reads TGTGCCAGCAGCCAAGATGTTGTGGCAGGCGGCTCTGGAAACACCATATATTTT.